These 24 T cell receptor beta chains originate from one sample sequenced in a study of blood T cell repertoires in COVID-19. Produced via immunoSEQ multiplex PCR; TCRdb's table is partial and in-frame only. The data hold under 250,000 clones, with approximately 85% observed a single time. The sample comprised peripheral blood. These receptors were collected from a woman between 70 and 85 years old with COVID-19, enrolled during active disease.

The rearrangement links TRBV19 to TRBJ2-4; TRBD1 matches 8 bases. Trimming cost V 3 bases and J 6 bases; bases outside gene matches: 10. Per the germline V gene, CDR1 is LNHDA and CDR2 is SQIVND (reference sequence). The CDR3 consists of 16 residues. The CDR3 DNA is TGTGCCAGTAGTATTTGGACAGGGCCTCTGGGAAACATTCAGTACTTC. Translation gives CASSIWTGPLGNIQYF.

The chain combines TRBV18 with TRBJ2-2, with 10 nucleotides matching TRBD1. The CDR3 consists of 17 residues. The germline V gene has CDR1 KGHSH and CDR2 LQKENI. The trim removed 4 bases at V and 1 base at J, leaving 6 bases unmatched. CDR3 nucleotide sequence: TGTGCCAGCTCACTAAGACAGGGGGCGGTGAACACCGGGGAGCTGTTTTTT. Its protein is CASSLRQGAVNTGELFF.

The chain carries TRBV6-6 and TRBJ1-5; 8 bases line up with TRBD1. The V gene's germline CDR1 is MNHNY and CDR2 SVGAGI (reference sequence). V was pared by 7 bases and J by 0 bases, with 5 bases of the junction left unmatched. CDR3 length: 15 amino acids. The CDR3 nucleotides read TGTGCCAGCATCGAAACAGGGGGTAGCAATCAGCCCCAGCATTTT. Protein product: CASIETGGSNQPQHF.

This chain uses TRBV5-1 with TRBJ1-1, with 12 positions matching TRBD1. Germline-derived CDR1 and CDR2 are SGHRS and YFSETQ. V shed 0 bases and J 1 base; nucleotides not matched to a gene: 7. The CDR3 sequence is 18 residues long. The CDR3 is CASSLDGTGGWGNTEAFF. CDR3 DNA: TGCGCCAGCAGCTTGGACGGGACAGGGGGCTGGGGGAACACTGAAGCTTTCTTT.

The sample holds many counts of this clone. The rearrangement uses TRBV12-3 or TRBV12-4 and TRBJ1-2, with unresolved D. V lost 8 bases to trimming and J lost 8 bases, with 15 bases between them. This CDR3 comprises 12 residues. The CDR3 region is CASAIFNGGYTF. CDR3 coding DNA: TGTGCCAGCGCCATATTCAACGGGGGCTACACCTTC.

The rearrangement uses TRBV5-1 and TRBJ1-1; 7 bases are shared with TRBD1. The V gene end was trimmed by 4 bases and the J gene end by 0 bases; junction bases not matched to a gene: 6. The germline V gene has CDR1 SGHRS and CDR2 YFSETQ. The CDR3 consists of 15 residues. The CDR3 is CASSVTTGLNTEAFF. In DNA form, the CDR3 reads TGCGCCAGCAGCGTTACGACAGGGCTGAACACTGAAGCTTTCTTT. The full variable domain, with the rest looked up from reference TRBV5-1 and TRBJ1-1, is KAGVTQTPRYLIKTRGQQVTLSCSPISGHRSVSWYQQTPGQGLQFLFEYFSETQRNKGNFPGRFSGRQFSNSRSEMNVSTLELGDSALYLCASSVTTGLNTEAFFGQGTRLTVV.

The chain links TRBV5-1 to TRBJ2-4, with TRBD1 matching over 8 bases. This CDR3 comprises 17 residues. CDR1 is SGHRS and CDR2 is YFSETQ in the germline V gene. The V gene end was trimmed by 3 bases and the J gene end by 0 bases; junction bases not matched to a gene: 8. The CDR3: CASSYGQGSLAKNIQYF. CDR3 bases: TGCGCCAGCAGCTACGGACAGGGTAGCTTAGCCAAAAACATTCAGTACTTC.

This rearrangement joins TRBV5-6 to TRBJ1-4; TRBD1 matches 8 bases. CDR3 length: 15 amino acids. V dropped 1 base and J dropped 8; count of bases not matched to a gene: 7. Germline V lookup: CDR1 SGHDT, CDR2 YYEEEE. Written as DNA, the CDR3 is TGTGCCAGCAGCTTGACAGGGGGGTTTGAAGAAAAACTGTTTTTT. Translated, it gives CASSLTGGFEEKLFF. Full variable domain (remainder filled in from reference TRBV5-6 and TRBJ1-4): DAGVTQSPTHLIKTRGQQVTLRCSPKSGHDTVSWYQQALGQGPQFIFQYYEEEERQRGNFPDRFSGHQFPNYSSELNVNALLLGDSALYLCASSLTGGFEEKLFFGSGTQLSVL.

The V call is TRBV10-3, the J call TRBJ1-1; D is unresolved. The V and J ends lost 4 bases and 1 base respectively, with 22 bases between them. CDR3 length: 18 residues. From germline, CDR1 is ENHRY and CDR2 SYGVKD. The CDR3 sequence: CAISASKLIATENTEAFF. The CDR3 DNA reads TGTGCCATCAGTGCCTCGAAACTGATAGCGACGGAGAACACTGAAGCTTTCTTT.

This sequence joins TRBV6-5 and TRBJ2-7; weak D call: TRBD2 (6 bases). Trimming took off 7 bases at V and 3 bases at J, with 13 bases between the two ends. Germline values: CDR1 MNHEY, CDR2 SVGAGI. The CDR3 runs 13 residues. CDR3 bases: TGTGCCAGCACGGGGGATGGAAACTACGAGCAGTACTTC. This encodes CASTGDGNYEQYF.

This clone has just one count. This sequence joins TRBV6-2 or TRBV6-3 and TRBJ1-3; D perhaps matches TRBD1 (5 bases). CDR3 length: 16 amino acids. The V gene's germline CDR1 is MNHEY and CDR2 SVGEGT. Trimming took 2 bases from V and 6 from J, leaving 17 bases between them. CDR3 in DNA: TGTGCCAGCAGTTACGGGGCGGCGCTTGTAGAAAACACCATATATTTT. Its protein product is CASSYGAALVENTIYF.

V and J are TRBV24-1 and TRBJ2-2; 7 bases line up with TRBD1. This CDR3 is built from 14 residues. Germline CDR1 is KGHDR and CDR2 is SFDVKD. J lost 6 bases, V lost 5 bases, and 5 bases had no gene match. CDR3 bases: TGTGCCACCAGTGGTGACAGGGTCCCCGGGGAGCTGTTTTTT. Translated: CATSGDRVPGELFF.

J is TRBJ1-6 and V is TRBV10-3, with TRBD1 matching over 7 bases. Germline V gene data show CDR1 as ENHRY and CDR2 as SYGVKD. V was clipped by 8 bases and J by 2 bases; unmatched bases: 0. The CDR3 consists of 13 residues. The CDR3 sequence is CAIQGAYNSPLHF. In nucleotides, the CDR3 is TGTGCCATCCAGGGGGCCTATAATTCACCCCTCCACTTT.

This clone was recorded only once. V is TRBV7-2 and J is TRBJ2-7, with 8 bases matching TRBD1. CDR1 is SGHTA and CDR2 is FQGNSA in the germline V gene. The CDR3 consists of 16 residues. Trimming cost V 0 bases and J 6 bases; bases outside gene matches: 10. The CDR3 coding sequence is TGTGCCAGCAGCTTAGCTCCGGGACAGGTTGTGATCGAGCAGTACTTC. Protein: CASSLAPGQVVIEQYF.

CDR3 in DNA: TGTGCCAGTAGTATCACCCCTGCGGCCATTTACGAGCAGTACTTC. Protein: CASSITPAAIYEQYF. This rearrangement joins TRBV19 to TRBJ2-7; D not resolved. Germline CDR1 and CDR2: LNHDA and SQIVND (reference sequence). V lost 3 bases and J 4 bases, leaving 16 bases between the germline ends. This CDR3 contains 15 residues.

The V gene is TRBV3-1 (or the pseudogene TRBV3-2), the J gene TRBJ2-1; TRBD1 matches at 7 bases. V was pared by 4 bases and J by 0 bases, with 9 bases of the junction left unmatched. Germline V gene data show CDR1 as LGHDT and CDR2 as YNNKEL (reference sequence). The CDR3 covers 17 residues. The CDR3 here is CASSPVGQLGSYNEQFF. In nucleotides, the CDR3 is TGTGCCAGCAGCCCGGTGGGACAGCTTGGCTCCTACAATGAGCAGTTCTTC.

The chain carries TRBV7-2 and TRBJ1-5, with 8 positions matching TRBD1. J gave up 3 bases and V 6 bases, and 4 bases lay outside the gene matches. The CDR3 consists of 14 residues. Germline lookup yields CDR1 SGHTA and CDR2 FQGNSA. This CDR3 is CASSRTGNNQPQHF. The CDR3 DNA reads TGTGCCAGCAGTAGGACAGGGAACAATCAGCCCCAGCATTTT.

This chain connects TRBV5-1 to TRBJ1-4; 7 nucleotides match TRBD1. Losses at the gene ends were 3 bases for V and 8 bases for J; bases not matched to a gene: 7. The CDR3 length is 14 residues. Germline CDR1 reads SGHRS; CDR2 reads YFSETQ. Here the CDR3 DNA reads TGCGCCAGCAGCTGGGCAGGGGGGAAAGAAAAACTGTTTTTT. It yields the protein CASSWAGGKEKLFF.

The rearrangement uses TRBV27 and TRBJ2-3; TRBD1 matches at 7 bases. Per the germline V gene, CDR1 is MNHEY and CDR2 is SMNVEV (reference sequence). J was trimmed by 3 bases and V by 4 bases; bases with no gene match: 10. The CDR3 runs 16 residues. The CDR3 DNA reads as TGTGCCAGCAGTTCTCCCCGGACAGGCCTTACAGATACGCAGTATTTT. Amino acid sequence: CASSSPRTGLTDTQYF.

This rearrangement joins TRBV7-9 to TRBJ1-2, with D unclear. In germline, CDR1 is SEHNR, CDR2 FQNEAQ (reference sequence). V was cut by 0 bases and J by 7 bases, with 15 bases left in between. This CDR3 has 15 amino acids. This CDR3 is CASSLAIPSEGGYTF. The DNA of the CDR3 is TGTGCCAGCAGCTTAGCGATTCCATCGGAGGGTGGCTACACCTTC.

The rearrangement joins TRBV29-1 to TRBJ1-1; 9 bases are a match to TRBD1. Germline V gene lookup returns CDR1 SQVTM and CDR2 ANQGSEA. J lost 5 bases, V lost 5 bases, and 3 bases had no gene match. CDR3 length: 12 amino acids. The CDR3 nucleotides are TGCAGCGTTTGGACAGGGGATACTGAAGCTTTCTTT. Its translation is CSVWTGDTEAFF.

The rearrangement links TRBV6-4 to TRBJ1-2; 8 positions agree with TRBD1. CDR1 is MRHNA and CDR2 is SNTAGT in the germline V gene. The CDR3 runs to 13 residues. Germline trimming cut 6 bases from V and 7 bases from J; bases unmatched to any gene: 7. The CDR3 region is CASSPGGRAGYTF. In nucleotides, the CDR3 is TGTGCCAGCAGCCCAGGGGGCAGGGCTGGCTACACCTTC.

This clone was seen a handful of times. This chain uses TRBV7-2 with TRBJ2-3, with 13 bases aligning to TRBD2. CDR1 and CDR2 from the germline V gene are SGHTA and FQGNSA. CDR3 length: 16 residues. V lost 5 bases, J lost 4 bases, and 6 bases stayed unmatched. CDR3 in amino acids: CASSPRLAGGADTQYF. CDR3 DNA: TGTGCCAGCAGCCCTAGACTAGCGGGGGGCGCAGATACGCAGTATTTT.

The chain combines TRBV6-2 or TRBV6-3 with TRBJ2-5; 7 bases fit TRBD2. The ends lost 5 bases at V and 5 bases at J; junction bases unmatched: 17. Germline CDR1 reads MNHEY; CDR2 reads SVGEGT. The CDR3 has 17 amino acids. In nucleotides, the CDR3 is TGTGCCAGCAGTGCCCCGGGACTACCCAACCGACGGGAGACCCAGTACTTC. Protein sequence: CASSAPGLPNRRETQYF.